The sequence of this T cell receptor (beta chain) was determined in a study of cytomegalovirus exposure and HLA in healthy donors. General study results and limits: Later analysis associated a missense DCLRE1C variant with TCR beta V- and J-gene trimming.

With 60 Vbeta and 13 Jbeta primers, the PCR was carried out. Data came from immunoSEQ multiplex PCR; TCRdb stores just in-frame clones and leaves some out. The table has 130,000 to 150,000 clones, approximately 80% seen once. Points on this clone: Its antigen is still unknown.

The donors were healthy bone marrow donors. The ends lost 1 base at V and 9 bases at J; junction bases unmatched: 8. The CDR3 sequence is 15 residues long. Looked up from germline, CDR1 is SGHNT and CDR2 is YENEEA. The origin of this receptor is a woman aged 18-30 years in good health and CMV-seropositive. Sequenced input: PBMCs. The genes are TRBV11-3 and TRBJ2-3; 9 nucleotides match TRBD2. CDR3 loop: CASSLGGASGVTQYF. As DNA, the CDR3 is TGTGCCAGCAGCTTAGGGGGTGCTAGCGGGGTCACGCAGTATTTT.